Shown below are 11 T cell receptor beta chains from a single sample sequenced in a study of OX40 agonist ivuxolimab in advanced cancers. Clones were read by immunoSEQ multiplex PCR, and TCRdb kept only the in-frame ones, dropping some. This repertoire shows roughly 100,000 clones, around nine tenths found once; its top ten account for under 2%. The input for sequencing was CD4+ or CD8+ T cells sorted from blood, taken in a trial of the OX40 agonist ivuxolimab. The receptors were sampled from an adult with an advanced solid tumor such as melanoma, head and neck, liver or kidney cancer.

V and J are TRBV6-5 and TRBJ2-6, with D maybe TRBD1 (5 bases). The V end was cut by 7 bases, the J end by 2 bases, with 6 bases between. CDR1 MNHEY and CDR2 SVGAGI come from the germline V gene. CDR3 size: 13 residues. This chain's CDR3 is CASTGTGANVLTF. CDR3 nucleotides: TGTGCCAGCACAGGGACTGGGGCCAACGTCCTGACTTTC.

V gene TRBV11-3 combines with J gene TRBJ2-3; D ambiguous. The CDR3 totals 12 residues. V was pared by 5 bases and J by 2 bases, with 5 bases between. Germline CDR1 and CDR2: SGHNT and YENEEA. The CDR3 bases are TGTGCCAGCAGCCCCCACACAGATACGCAGTATTTT. Its protein product is CASSPHTDTQYF.

The genes are TRBV6-5 and TRBJ1-6; weak D call: TRBD1 (5 bases). CDR3 size: 15 residues. Trimming left V 3 bases short and J 6 bases short, with 12 bases between. The germline gives CDR1 MNHEY, CDR2 SVGAGI. The DNA of the CDR3 is TGTGCCAGCAGTTATGACGGGGCCTTTAATTCACCCCTCCACTTT. It is translated as CASSYDGAFNSPLHF.

The chain links TRBV2 to TRBJ2-3, with 7 bases that match TRBD1. The germline V gene encodes CDR1 SNHLY and CDR2 FYNNEI. The CDR3 sequence is 14 residues long. The V gene end was trimmed by 9 bases and the J gene end by 0 bases; junction bases not matched to a gene: 6. In DNA form, the CDR3 reads TGTGCCAGGACTAAGGGGGCTAGCACAGATACGCAGTATTTT. It codes for CARTKGASTDTQYF.

The chain employs TRBV27 and TRBJ1-5, with a tentative D call TRBD1 (5 bases). Trimming removed 4 bases from V and 4 bases from J, with 8 bases in between. The germline CDR1 and CDR2 sequences are MNHEY and SMNVEV (reference sequence). The length of the CDR3 is 13 residues. The CDR3, as DNA: TGTGCCAGCAGTTGGGACCGGAATCAGCCCCAGCATTTT. Amino acids: CASSWDRNQPQHF.

The V and J genes are TRBV4-2 and TRBJ2-7; D is tentatively TRBD1 or TRBD2 (5 bases each). The germline V and J ends were trimmed by 0 bases and 4 bases, with 19 bases remaining between them. The germline V gene has CDR1 LGHNA and CDR2 YNFKEQ. This CDR3 contains 17 residues. In DNA, the CDR3 is TGTGCCAGCAGCCAAGAAGGCCGGGGCGGGCCCCGGTACGAGCAGTACTTC. This sequence encodes CASSQEGRGGPRYEQYF.

The V call is TRBV5-1, the J call TRBJ2-1, with 7 positions matching TRBD1. Unmatched junction bases numbered 14, after V lost 4 bases and J lost 4 bases. Germline lookup yields CDR1 SGHRS and CDR2 YFSETQ. The CDR3 extends over 17 amino acids. As DNA, the CDR3 is TGCGCCAGCAGCACACCCCTTCTGGGACAGATATACAATGAGCAGTTCTTC. Translation gives CASSTPLLGQIYNEQFF.

The chain combines TRBV19 with TRBJ2-5; D might be TRBD1 (5 bases). Germline V gene data show CDR1 as LNHDA and CDR2 as SQIVND (reference sequence). Trimming removed 4 bases at V and 1 base at J, with 13 bases between. The CDR3 consists of 15 residues. The CDR3 loop is CASSKVGAIQETQYF. The CDR3 region has the DNA TGTGCCAGTAGTAAGGTTGGGGCAATCCAAGAGACCCAGTACTTC.

The genes are TRBV10-1 and TRBJ2-1; TRBD1 agrees at 8 bases. The CDR3 contains 12 residues. Germline assignment: CDR1 WNHNN and CDR2 SYGVQD (reference sequence). The junction had 4 bases not matched to a gene; V was cut back by 7 bases and J by 8 bases. DNA of the CDR3: TGCGCCAGCATGACAGGGGTCGATGAGCAGTTCTTC. This translates into CASMTGVDEQFF.

V and J are TRBV19 and TRBJ2-2; 9 bases map to TRBD1. The V and J ends lost 6 bases and 7 bases, in that order; junction bases with no gene match: 9. This CDR3 comprises 15 residues. Germline loops: CDR1 LNHDA, CDR2 SQIVND (reference sequence). CDR3 residues: CASRYAGQGNGELFF. CDR3 nucleotide sequence: TGTGCCAGTAGATATGCGGGACAGGGAAACGGGGAGCTGTTTTTT.

The V call is TRBV19, the J call TRBJ2-1; 9 nucleotides line up with TRBD2. The CDR3 sequence is 16 residues long. The J segment lost 7 bases and the V segment lost 1 base, leaving 8 bases of the junction unmatched. The germline CDR1 and CDR2 sequences are LNHDA and SQIVND (reference sequence). The CDR3 DNA follows: TGTGCCAGTAGTATAGTGTCTAGCGGGAAGAGAAATGAGCAGTTCTTC. It specifies CASSIVSSGKRNEQFF.